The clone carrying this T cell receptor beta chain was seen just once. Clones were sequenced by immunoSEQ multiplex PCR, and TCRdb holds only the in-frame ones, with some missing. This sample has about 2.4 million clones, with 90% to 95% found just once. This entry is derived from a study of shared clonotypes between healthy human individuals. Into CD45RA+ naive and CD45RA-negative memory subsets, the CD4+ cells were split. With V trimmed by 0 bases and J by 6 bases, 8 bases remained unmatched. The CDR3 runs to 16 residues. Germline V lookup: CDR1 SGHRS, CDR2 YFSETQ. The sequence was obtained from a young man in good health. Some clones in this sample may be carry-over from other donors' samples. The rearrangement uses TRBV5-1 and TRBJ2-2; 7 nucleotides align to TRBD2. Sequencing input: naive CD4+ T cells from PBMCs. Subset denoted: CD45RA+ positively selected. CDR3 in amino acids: CASSLAEGLEAGELFF. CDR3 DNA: TGCGCCAGCAGCTTGGCCGAAGGACTAGAGGCCGGGGAGCTGTTTTTT.